Here is one TCR beta chain with its context. Methods used by the authors: Estimation of nucleated cell counts relied on the amplification of reference gene primers. Clones were sequenced by immunoSEQ multiplex PCR, and TCRdb holds only the in-frame ones, with some missing. Clone size and V and J calls were adopted from that table, with D and trimming inferred from the DNA. The table has about 270,000 clones, about 89% seen once. This sample stems from a study of blood T cell repertoires in COVID-19. Study at large: The study drew acute and convalescent COVID-19 samples from the United States, Italy and Spain.

Trimming stripped 1 base from V and 11 bases from J, with 10 bases between. The CDR3 is 13 amino acids. Per the germline V gene, CDR1 is SGDLS and CDR2 is YYNGEE. The sample taken for sequencing was peripheral blood. The V and J genes are TRBV9 and TRBJ1-6; D is uncertain. The source is a man aged 35-49 years with active or convalescent COVID-19. The CDR3: CASSVTEGAPLHF. The CDR3 region has the DNA TGTGCCAGCAGCGTAACGGAAGGAGCACCCCTCCACTTT.